Listed here are 19 T cell receptor beta chains from one sample, sequenced in a study of T cell repertoires in cytomegalovirus infection. TCRdb reanalysed the reads using MiXCR and keeps one entry per CDR3 protein. The sample yields fewer than 550,000 distinct CDR3 sequences, 11% seen once. Source material: PBMCs. The source of these receptors is a human donor in good health (CMV status not recorded). Some clones in this sample may be carry-over from other donors' samples.

This clonotype was picked up a small number of times. This chain links TRBV5-4 with TRBJ2-3, with TRBD1 matching over 10 bases. Looked up from germline, CDR1 is SGHNT and CDR2 is YYREEE (reference sequence). V gave up 5 bases and J gave up 2 bases; unmatched junction bases: 5. The CDR3 sequence is 15 residues long. The CDR3 region has the DNA TGTGCCAGCAGGCCGGACAGGGGGTCCACAGATACGCAGTATTTT. Protein sequence: CASRPDRGSTDTQYF. The whole variable domain, remainder taken from reference TRBV5-4 and TRBJ2-3, is ETGVTQSPTHLIKTRGQQVTLRCSSQSGHNTVSWYQQALGQGPQFIFQYYREEENGRGNFPPRFSGLQFPNYSSELNVNALELDDSALYLCASRPDRGSTDTQYFGPGTRLTVL.

The chain uses TRBV27 and TRBJ2-5; D is uncertain. Germline V gene data show CDR1 as MNHEY and CDR2 as SMNVEV (reference sequence). V was shortened by 2 bases and J by 5 bases, with 9 bases between the two germline ends. The CDR3 totals 13 residues. CDR3: CASSLKFAETQYF. The CDR3 DNA reads TGTGCCAGCAGTTTAAAGTTCGCGGAGACCCAGTACTTC.

This clonotype was seen at least ten times. The chain couples TRBV2 to TRBJ1-6; D may be TRBD1 (5 bases). V shed 4 bases and J shed 10 bases, with 20 bases lying between them. Germline V lookup: CDR1 SNHLY, CDR2 FYNNEI. The length of the CDR3 is 16 residues. The CDR3 region has the DNA TGTGCCAGCAGTGTCCGCGGGGGTGGAACGGGCTCACCCCTCCACTTT. It is translated as CASSVRGGGTGSPLHF.

The chain carries TRBV30 and TRBJ2-6, with a weak D call TRBD1 (6 bases). V shed 6 bases and J shed 1 base, with 10 bases lying between them. This CDR3 has 14 residues. Germline V gene sequence: CDR1 GTSNPN, CDR2 SVGIG (reference sequence). Here the CDR3 reads CACPGQSGANVLTF. CDR3 DNA: TGTGCCTGCCCTGGACAGTCTGGGGCCAACGTCCTGACTTTC.

Many counts were recorded for this clonotype. The genes are TRBV7-6 and TRBJ2-7; D unclear. V lost 5 bases and J 0 bases, leaving 11 bases between the germline ends. The CDR3 extends over 14 amino acids. Germline V gene lookup returns CDR1 SGHVS and CDR2 FNYEAQ. This CDR3 reads CASSLQESSYEQYF. The CDR3 region has the DNA TGTGCCAGCAGCCTGCAGGAAAGCTCCTACGAGCAGTACTTC.

The rearrangement joins TRBV27 to TRBJ2-7; possibly TRBD1 or TRBD2 for D (5 bases each). The V end was cut by 1 base, the J end by 6 bases, with 13 bases between. The length of the CDR3 is 14 residues. Germline assignment: CDR1 MNHEY and CDR2 SMNVEV (reference sequence). CDR3 sequence (DNA): TGTGCCAGCAGTTTATATAGGGCAGGGACCGAGCAGTACTTC. This encodes CASSLYRAGTEQYF.

This clonotype showed up many times. The rearrangement joins TRBV12-3 or TRBV12-4 to TRBJ1-1; D remains ambiguous. V gave up 10 bases and J gave up 1 base, with 10 bases separating them. The CDR3 runs 12 residues. The CDR3 DNA reads TGTGCCATAAGGCGTACGAACACTGAAGCTTTCTTT. Translated, it gives CAIRRTNTEAFF.

This clonotype showed up many times. The V gene is TRBV12-3 or TRBV12-4, the J gene TRBJ2-5; possible D gene TRBD1, 6 bases. Trimming pared 1 base from V and 1 base from J, leaving 16 bases between. The CDR3 has 17 amino acids. The CDR3, as DNA: TGTGCCAGCAGTTTAGGCCACCGGGACACTTCCCAAGAGACCCAGTACTTC. Translating it yields CASSLGHRDTSQETQYF.

This clonotype has ten or more counts. V and J are TRBV7-9 and TRBJ2-7, with TRBD2 matching over 13 bases. This CDR3 spans 18 amino acids. Trimming at V came to 5 bases and at J to 3 bases, leaving 13 bases not matched to a gene. Germline CDR1 and CDR2: SEHNR and FQNEAQ (reference sequence). CDR3 DNA: TGTGCCAGCAGCAGGGCCGCCCCGGGACTAGCGGGGAACTACGAGCAGTACTTC. Amino acid sequence: CASSRAAPGLAGNYEQYF.

The genes are TRBV19 and TRBJ2-4, with TRBD2 matching over 16 bases. V shed 6 bases and J 1 base; nucleotides not matched to a gene: 6. The CDR3 runs 18 residues. From germline, CDR1 is LNHDA and CDR2 SQIVND (reference sequence). The CDR3 protein is CASSTGLAGGPAKNIQYF. CDR3 nucleotides: TGTGCCAGTAGCACGGGACTAGCGGGAGGGCCGGCCAAAAACATTCAGTACTTC.

This clonotype was found many times. The chain uses TRBV7-9 and TRBJ2-7, with a weak D call TRBD1 (6 bases). Per germline, CDR1 SEHNR and CDR2 FQNEAQ (reference sequence). The CDR3 sequence is 15 residues long. The V and J ends lost 4 bases and 1 base respectively, with 14 bases between them. The CDR3 DNA reads TGTGCCAGCAGCTCGACAGGCACGGTTTCCTACGAGCAGTACTTC. This encodes CASSSTGTVSYEQYF.

This clonotype turned up a few times. The chain carries TRBV10-2 and TRBJ2-3; 8 bases match TRBD2. The CDR3 extends over 13 amino acids. Germline assignment: CDR1 WSHSY and CDR2 SAAADI. The trim removed 3 bases at V and 9 bases at J, leaving 5 bases unmatched. The CDR3 DNA follows: TGCGCCAGCAGTGATCTAAGCGGGGGAACGCAGTATTTT. Protein sequence: CASSDLSGGTQYF.

With regard to this clonotype: The CDR3 carries no conserved terminal phenylalanine or tryptophan, so it likely arises from a read error. The rearrangement joins TRBV5-1 to TRBJ2-7; D gene uncertain. The CDR3 length is 14 residues. CDR1 is SGHRS, CDR2 YFSETQ, per germline. Trimming cost V 4 bases and J 0 bases, with 11 bases left between them. CDR3 DNA: TGCGCCAGCAGCCCACGCGCGGACTCCTACGAGCAGTACTTA. It translates to CASSPRADSYEQYL.

At least ten counts were recorded for this clonotype. The chain links TRBV7-2 to TRBJ2-7, with D hard to call. The CDR3 spans 12 residues. V lost 5 bases and J lost 2, with 7 bases in between. The germline V gene has CDR1 SGHTA and CDR2 FQGNSA. CDR3 bases: TGTGCCAGCAGCGAAACTCCCTACGAGCAGTACTTC. Its translation is CASSETPYEQYF.

The genes are TRBV27 and TRBJ2-7; D is undetermined. From germline, CDR1 is MNHEY and CDR2 SMNVEV (reference sequence). Trimming shortened V by 6 bases and J by 3 bases, and 15 bases separated the two germline ends. This CDR3 spans 14 amino acids. In DNA form, the CDR3 reads TGTGCCAGCAGCATGACTGGGATTCGCTACGAGCAGTACTTC. Protein: CASSMTGIRYEQYF.

The V gene is TRBV11-3, the J gene TRBJ1-1; TRBD1 matches 7 bases. The CDR3 spans 16 residues. The V and J ends lost 0 bases and 0 bases, in that order; junction bases with no gene match: 4. The germline gives CDR1 SGHNT, CDR2 YENEEA. The CDR3 region is CASSLEGGGMNTEAFF. The CDR3 DNA follows: TGTGCCAGCAGCTTAGAGGGAGGGGGCATGAACACTGAAGCTTTCTTT.

J is TRBJ1-6 and V is TRBV9; no reliable D call. V was cut by 0 bases and J by 6 bases, with 7 bases left in between. The CDR3 extends over 14 amino acids. The germline CDR1 and CDR2 sequences are SGDLS and YYNGEE. The DNA for the CDR3 is TGTGCCAGCAGCGTAGCTCAGAGTAATTCACCCCTCCACTTT. The encoded protein is CASSVAQSNSPLHF.

V usage is TRBV27 and J usage is TRBJ1-4; D is undetermined. Germline lookup yields CDR1 MNHEY and CDR2 SMNVEV (reference sequence). V was pared by 8 bases and J by 0 bases, with 22 bases between. CDR3 size: 18 residues. CDR3 nucleotide sequence: TGTGCCAGCGGCGCCACTGACCTTCCACTTGCAACTAATGAAAAACTGTTTTTT. This encodes CASGATDLPLATNEKLFF.

The chain joins TRBV10-3 to TRBJ1-1; 7 bases match TRBD1. V lost 6 bases to trimming and J lost 5 bases; unmatched junction nucleotides: 3. CDR3 size: 12 residues. In germline, CDR1 is ENHRY, CDR2 SYGVKD. The CDR3 is CAIRGGPTEAFF. Written as DNA, the CDR3 is TGTGCCATCAGAGGGGGCCCAACTGAAGCTTTCTTT.